This T cell receptor beta chain was identified during a study of shared clonotypes between healthy human individuals. Study in general: The study drew on a couple of women and a few men aged 18 to 49 as donors. Study-wide points: Shared across several donors were 4% to 6% of the naive CD4 clonotypes.

The germline V gene has CDR1 SGHNT and CDR2 YYREEE (reference sequence). This CDR3 region has 12 residues. V was clipped by 7 bases and J by 6 bases, with 14 bases between them. Per the study methods: ImmunoSEQ output held junction-only sequences without quality scores, so filtering differed. Sequencing was performed with immunoSEQ multiplex PCR; in TCRdb, only in-frame clones are kept and a portion is missing. V and J calls and clone size are as listed in that table; D and trimming were resolved from the DNA. The sample has 650,000 to 700,000 clones; 90% are singletons. Note on this clone: No antigen is known for it.

The chain employs TRBV5-4 and TRBJ2-7; TRBD1 is a possible D gene (7 bases). Sequenced input: memory CD8+ T cells from PBMCs. Specified subset: CD45RO+ cells pooled with CCR7-negative TemRA cells. The clonotype was recovered from a man younger than 30 in good health. Some clones in this sample may be carry-over from other donors' samples. In DNA form, the CDR3 reads TGTGCCAGCCCGGGGGCAGGGGGCGAGCAGTACTTC. Encoded protein: CASPGAGGEQYF. Drawing the rest from reference TRBV5-4 and TRBJ2-7, the complete variable domain is ETGVTQSPTHLIKTRGQQVTLRCSSQSGHNTVSWYQQALGQGPQFIFQYYREEENGRGNFPPRFSGLQFPNYSSELNVNALELDDSALYLCASPGAGGEQYFGPGTRLTVT.